The T cell receptor (beta chain) under discussion was sequenced for a study of shared clonotypes between healthy human individuals. The overall study: In total, the donors were a couple of women and a few men aged 18 to 49. Findings and caveats of the study: Clonotype sharing across donors was expected to vary with sequencing depth. Specimens sampled were limited to blood, with tissue repertoires likely differing. Naive subsets, compared against memory subsets, generally had larger estimated richness values.

Naive CD8 isolation took CD45RO-negative cells positively selected for CCR7 and excluded terminally differentiated effector memory CD45RA+ cells. As to this clone: Its antigen is unidentified.

The CDR3 loop spans 14 amino acids. J lost 3 bases, V lost 4 bases, and 3 bases had no gene match. Per germline, CDR1 MNHEY and CDR2 SMNVEV (reference sequence). Produced via immunoSEQ multiplex PCR; TCRdb's table is partial and in-frame only. The sample holds about 1.9 million clones; 93% are singletons and the top ten take approximately 1.6%. The V gene is TRBV27, the J gene TRBJ2-1; TRBD1 matches at 7 bases. This receptor was taken from a man aged 18 to 29 in good health. Some clones in this sample may be carry-over from other donors' samples. The sequenced material came from naive CD8+ T cells from PBMCs. Here the CDR3 reads CASSSTGYYNEQFF. The CDR3 DNA follows: TGTGCCAGCAGTTCGACAGGGTACTACAATGAGCAGTTCTTC.